This T cell receptor beta chain was obtained from a study of blood T cell repertoires in COVID-19. Study as a whole: Sites across the United States, Italy and Spain contributed samples from acute and convalescent COVID-19. Sources were T cells, B-cell-depleted T cells, or PBMCs; the material itself was cDNA or gDNA.

In the original workflow: Amplification with reference gene primers provided the estimates of nucleated cell counts. This table comes from immunoSEQ multiplex PCR, and its TCRdb copy is limited to in-frame clones, with some not included. The V and J calls and clone size come from that table; D and trimming were worked out from the DNA. The sample lists 150,000 to 200,000 clones; roughly four fifths were seen once. Sequencing was carried out using peripheral blood. The origin of this receptor is a man aged 55 to 69 with active or convalescent COVID-19.

The DNA for the CDR3 is TGTGCCAGCAGCCACCGGGACAAATTTAATGAGCAGTTCTTC. This encodes CASSHRDKFNEQFF. This chain links TRBV5-4 with TRBJ2-1; a possible D gene is TRBD1 (6 bases). Germline-derived CDR1 and CDR2 are SGHNT and YYREEE (reference sequence). V gave up 4 bases and J gave up 7 bases, with 15 bases separating them. The CDR3 contains 14 residues.